What follows describes a single T cell receptor beta chain. The source of the sample is a study of blood T cell repertoires in COVID-19. Under the authors' procedure: Nucleated cell number was recorded as an estimate derived from reference gene primer amplification. Generated by immunoSEQ multiplex PCR, the TCRdb table keeps only in-frame clones and is missing some. The V and J calls and clone size are taken from that table; D and trimming were inferred from the DNA. The sample includes 110,000 or so clones, less than 80% of them seen just once. The CDR3 is 15 amino acids. Germline-derived CDR1 and CDR2 are MDHEN and SYDVKM. V gave up 2 bases and J gave up 3 bases; unmatched junction bases: 3.

Material: peripheral blood. The J gene is TRBJ2-3, the V gene TRBV28; TRBD2 agrees at 9 bases. This sequence was found in a man aged 45 to 65 with acute or convalescent COVID-19. The CDR3 loop reads CASSLAGGPTDTQYF. The CDR3 DNA follows: TGTGCCAGCAGTTTAGCGGGAGGGCCGACAGATACGCAGTATTTT.